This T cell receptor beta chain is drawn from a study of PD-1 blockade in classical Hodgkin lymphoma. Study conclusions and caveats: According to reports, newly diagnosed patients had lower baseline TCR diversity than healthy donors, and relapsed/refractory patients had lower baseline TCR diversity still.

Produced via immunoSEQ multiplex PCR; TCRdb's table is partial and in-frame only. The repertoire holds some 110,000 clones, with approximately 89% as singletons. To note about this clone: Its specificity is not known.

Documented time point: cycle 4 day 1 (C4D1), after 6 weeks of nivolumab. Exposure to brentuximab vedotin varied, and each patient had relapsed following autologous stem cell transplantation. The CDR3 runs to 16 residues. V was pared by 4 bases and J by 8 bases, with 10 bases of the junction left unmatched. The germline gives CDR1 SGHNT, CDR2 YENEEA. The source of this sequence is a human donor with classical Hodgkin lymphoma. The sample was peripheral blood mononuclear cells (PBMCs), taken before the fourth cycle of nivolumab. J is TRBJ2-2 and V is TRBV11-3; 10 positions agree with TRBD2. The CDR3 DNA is TGTGCCAGCAGCTCTTCTAGCGGGAGATCTTCTGGGGAGCTGTTTTTT. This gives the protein CASSSSSGRSSGELFF.